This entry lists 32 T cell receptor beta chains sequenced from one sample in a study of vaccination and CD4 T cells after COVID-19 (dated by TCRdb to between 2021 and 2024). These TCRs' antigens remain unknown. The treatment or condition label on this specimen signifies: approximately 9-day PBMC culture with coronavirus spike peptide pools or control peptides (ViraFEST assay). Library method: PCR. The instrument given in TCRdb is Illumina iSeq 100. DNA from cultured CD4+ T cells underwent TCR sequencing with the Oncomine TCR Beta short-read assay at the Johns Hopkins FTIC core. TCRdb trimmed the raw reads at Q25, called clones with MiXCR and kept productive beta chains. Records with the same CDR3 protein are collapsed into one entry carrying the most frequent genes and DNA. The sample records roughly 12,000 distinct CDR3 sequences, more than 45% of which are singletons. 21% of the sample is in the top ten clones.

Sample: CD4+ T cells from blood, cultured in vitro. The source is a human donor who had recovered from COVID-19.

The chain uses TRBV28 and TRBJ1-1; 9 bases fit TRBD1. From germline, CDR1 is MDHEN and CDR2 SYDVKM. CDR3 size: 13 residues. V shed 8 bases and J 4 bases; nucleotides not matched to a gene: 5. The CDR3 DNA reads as TGTGCCAGCGGGACAGGGCTCGCCACTGAAGCTTTCTTT. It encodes CASGTGLATEAFF.

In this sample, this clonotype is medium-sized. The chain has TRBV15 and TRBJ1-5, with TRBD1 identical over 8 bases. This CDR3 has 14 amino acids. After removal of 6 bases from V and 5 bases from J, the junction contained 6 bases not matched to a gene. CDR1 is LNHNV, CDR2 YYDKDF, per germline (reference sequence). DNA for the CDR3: TGTGCCACCAGTGCGGGACAGGCCGATCAGCCCCAGCATTTT. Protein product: CATSAGQADQPQHF.

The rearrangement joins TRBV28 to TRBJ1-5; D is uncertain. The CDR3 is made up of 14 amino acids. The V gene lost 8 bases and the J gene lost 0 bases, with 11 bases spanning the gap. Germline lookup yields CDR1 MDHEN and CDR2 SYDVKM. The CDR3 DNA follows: TGTGCCAGCCACAGTCCCTTTAGCAATCAGCCCCAGCATTTT. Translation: CASHSPFSNQPQHF.

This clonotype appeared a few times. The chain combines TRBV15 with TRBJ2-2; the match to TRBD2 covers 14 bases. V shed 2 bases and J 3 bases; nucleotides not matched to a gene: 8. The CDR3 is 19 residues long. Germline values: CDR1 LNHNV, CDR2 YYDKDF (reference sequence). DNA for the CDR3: TGTGCCACCAGCAGATTGGGACTAGCGGGAGCCGCGGACACCGGGGAGCTGTTTTTT. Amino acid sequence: CATSRLGLAGAADTGELFF.

CDR3 loop: CASSLAQGLSNSPLHF. The CDR3 DNA reads as TGTGCCAGCAGCTTGGCCCAGGGGCTATCCAATTCACCCCTCCACTTT. The J gene is TRBJ1-6, the V gene TRBV7-9, with TRBD1 as a possible D gene (6 bases). V dropped 3 bases and J dropped 7 bases, with 16 bases sitting between them. Looked up from germline, CDR1 is SEHNR and CDR2 is FQNEAQ (reference sequence). This CDR3 is 16 amino acids long.

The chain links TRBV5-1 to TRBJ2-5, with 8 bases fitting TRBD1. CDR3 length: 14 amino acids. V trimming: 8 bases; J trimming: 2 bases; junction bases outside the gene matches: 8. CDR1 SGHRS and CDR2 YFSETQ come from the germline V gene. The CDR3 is CASTRGQGQETQYF. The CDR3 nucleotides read TGCGCCAGTACCCGCGGACAGGGACAAGAGACCCAGTACTTC.

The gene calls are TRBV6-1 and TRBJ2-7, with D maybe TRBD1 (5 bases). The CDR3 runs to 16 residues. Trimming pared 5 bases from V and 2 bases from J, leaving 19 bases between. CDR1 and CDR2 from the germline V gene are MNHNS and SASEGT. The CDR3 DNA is TGTGCCAGCAGTCGCCTCTCGAGACAGCTAACCTACGAGCAGTACTTC. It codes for CASSRLSRQLTYEQYF.

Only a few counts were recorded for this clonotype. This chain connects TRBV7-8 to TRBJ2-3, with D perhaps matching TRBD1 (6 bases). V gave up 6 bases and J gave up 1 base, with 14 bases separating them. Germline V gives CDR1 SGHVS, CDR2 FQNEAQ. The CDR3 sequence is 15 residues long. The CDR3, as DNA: TGTGCCAGCAGTCCCGAGGACAGTCGCACAGATACGCAGTATTTT. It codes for CASSPEDSRTDTQYF. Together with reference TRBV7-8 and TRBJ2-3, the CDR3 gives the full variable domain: GAGVSQSPRYKVAKRGQDVALRCDPISGHVSLFWYQQALGQGPEFLTYFQNEAQLDKSGLPSDRFFAERPEGSVSTLKIQRTQQEDSAVYLCASSPEDSRTDTQYFGPGTRLTVL.

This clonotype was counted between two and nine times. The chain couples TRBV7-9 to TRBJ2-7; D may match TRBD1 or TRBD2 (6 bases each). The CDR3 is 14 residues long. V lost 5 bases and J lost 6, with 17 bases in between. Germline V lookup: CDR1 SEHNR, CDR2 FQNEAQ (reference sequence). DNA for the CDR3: TGTGCCAGCAGCCCAGGGGACTTCGGGGGCGAGCAGTACTTC. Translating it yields CASSPGDFGGEQYF.

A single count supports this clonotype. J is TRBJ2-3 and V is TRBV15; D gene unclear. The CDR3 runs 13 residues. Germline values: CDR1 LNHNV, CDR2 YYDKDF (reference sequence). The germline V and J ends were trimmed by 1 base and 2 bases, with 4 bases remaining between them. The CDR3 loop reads CATSRGLTDTQYF. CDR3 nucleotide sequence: TGTGCCACCAGCAGAGGACTCACAGATACGCAGTATTTT.

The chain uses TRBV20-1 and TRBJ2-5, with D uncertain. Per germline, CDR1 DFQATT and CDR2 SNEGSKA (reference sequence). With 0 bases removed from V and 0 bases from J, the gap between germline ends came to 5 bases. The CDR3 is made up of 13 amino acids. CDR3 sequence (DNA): TGCAGTGCTAGAGACGACAACCAAGAGACCCAGTACTTC. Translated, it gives CSARDDNQETQYF.

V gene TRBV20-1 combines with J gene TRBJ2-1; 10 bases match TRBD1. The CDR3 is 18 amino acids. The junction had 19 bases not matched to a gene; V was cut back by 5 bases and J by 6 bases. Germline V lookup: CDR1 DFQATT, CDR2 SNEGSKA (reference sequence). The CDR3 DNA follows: TGCAGTGCTCCTCCGGGACAGGGGTACGGGAGGGCGAGCAATGAGCAGTTCTTC. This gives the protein CSAPPGQGYGRASNEQFF.

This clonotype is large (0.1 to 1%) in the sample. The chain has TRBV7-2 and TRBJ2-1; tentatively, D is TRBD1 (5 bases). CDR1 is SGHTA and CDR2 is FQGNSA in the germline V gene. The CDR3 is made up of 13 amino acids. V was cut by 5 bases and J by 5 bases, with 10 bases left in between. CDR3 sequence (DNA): TGTGCCAGCAGCCTGGGCAGGGACAATGAGCAGTTCTTC. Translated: CASSLGRDNEQFF.

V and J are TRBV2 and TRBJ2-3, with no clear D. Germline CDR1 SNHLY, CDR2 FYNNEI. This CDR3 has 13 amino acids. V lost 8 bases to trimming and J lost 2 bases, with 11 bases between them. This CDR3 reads CASQDAFTDTQYF. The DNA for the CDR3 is TGTGCCAGCCAAGATGCATTCACAGATACGCAGTATTTT.

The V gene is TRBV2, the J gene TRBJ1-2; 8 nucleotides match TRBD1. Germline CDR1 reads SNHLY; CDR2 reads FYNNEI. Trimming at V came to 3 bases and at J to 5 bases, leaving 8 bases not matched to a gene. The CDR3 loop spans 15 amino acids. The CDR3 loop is CASSDLAGGRYGYTF. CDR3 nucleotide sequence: TGTGCCAGCAGTGATCTGGCAGGGGGCCGATATGGCTACACCTTC.

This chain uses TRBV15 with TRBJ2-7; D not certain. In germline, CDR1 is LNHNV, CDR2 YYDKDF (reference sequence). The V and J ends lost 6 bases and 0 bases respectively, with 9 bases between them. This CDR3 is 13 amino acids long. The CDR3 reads CATSIGSSYEQYF. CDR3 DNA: TGTGCCACCAGTATCGGGTCCTCCTACGAGCAGTACTTC.

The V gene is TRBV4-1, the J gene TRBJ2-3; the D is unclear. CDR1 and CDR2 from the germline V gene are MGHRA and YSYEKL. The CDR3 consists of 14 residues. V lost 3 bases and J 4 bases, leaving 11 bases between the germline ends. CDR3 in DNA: TGCGCCAGCAGCCAGGCCCCAGGCGCAGATACGCAGTATTTT. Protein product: CASSQAPGADTQYF.

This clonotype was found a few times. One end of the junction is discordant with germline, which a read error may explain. CDR3 protein: CATSRGGWAATLF. The DNA of the CDR3 is TGTGCCACCAGCAGAGGCGGATGGGCTGCAACCCTCTTC. The genes are TRBV15 and TRBJ1-2; D not resolved. From germline, CDR1 is LNHNV and CDR2 YYDKDF (reference sequence). The CDR3 is 13 amino acids.

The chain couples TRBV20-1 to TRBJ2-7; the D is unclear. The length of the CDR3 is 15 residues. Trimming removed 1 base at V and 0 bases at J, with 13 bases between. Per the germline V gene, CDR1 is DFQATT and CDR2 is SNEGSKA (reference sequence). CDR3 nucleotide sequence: TGCAGTGCTAGAGGGGGTACTGAGAACTCCTACGAGCAGTACTTC. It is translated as CSARGGTENSYEQYF.

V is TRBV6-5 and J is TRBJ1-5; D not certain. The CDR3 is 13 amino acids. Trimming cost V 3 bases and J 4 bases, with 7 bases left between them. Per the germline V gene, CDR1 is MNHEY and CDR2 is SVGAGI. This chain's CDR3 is CASSYQENQPQHF. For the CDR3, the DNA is TGTGCCAGCAGTTATCAGGAGAATCAGCCCCAGCATTTT.

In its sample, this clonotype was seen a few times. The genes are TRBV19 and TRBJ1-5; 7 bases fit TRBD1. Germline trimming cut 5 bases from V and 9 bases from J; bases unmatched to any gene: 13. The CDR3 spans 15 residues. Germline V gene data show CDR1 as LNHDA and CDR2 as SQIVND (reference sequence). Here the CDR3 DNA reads TGTGCCAGTAGTGGCCGGGACAGATTACAGCGGCCCCAGCATTTT. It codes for CASSGRDRLQRPQHF.

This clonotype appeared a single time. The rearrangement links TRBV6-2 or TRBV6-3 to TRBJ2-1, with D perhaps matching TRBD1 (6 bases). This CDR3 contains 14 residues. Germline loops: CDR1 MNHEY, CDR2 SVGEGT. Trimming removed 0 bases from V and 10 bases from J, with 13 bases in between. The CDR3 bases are TGTGCCAGCAGTTACTCGAAAGGGGGTCGCGAGCAGTTCTTC. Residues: CASSYSKGGREQFF.

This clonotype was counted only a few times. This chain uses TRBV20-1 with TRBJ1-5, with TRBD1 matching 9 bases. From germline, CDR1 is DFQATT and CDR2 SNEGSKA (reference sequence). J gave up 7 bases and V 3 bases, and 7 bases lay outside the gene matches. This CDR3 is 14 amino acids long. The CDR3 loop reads CSARGQGGEQPQHF. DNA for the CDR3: TGCAGTGCTAGGGGACAGGGAGGGGAACAGCCCCAGCATTTT.

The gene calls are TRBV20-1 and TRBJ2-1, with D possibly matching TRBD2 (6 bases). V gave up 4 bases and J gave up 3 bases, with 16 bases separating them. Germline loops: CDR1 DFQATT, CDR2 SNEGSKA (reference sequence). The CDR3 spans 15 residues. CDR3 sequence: CSAIQGLSVYNEQFF. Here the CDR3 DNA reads TGCAGTGCTATCCAGGGACTGTCGGTCTACAATGAGCAGTTCTTC.

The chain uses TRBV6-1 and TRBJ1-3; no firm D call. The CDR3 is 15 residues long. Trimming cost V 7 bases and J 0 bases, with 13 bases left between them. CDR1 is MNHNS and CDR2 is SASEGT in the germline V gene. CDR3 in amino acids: CASMSGAFSGNTIYF. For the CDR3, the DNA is TGTGCCAGCATGAGTGGAGCTTTCTCTGGAAACACCATATATTTT.

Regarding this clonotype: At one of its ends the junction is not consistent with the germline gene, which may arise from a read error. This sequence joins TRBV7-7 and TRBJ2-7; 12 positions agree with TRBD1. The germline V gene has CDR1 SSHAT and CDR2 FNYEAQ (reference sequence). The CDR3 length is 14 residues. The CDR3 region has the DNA TGCGCCAGCAGCCCCGGGACAGGGGGCCGGGAGCAGTACTTC. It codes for CASSPGTGGREQYF. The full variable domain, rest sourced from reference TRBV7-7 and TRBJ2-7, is GAGVSQSPRYKVTKRGQDVTLRCDPISSHATLYWYQQALGQGPEFLTYFNYEAQPDKSGLPSDRFSAERPEGSISTLTIQRTEQRDSAMYRCASSPGTGGREQYFGPGTRLTVT.

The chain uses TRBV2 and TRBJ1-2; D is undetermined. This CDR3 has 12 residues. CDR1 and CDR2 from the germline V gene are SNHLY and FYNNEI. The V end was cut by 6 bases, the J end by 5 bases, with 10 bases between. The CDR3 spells CASRVGLYGYTF. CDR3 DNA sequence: TGTGCCAGCAGGGTAGGGCTTTATGGCTACACCTTC.

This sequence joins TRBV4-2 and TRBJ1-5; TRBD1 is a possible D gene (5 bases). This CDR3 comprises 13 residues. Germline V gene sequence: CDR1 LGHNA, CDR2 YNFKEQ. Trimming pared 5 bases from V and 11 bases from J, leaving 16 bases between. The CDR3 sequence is CASSVSPGGSQHF. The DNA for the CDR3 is TGTGCCAGCAGCGTCAGCCCGGGGGGGTCCCAGCATTTT.

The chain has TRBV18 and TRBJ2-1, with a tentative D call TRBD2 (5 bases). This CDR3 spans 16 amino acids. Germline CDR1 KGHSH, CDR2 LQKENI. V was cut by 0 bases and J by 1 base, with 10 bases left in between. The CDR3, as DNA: TGTGCCAGCTCACCACCCCGCCGGGGATCCTACAATGAGCAGTTCTTC. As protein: CASSPPRRGSYNEQFF.

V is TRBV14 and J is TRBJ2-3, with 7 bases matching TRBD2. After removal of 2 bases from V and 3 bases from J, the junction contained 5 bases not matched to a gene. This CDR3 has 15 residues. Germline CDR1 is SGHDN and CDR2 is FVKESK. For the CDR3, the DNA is TGTGCCAGCAGCCAACAAGCGGGACGGACAGATACGCAGTATTTT. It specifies CASSQQAGRTDTQYF.

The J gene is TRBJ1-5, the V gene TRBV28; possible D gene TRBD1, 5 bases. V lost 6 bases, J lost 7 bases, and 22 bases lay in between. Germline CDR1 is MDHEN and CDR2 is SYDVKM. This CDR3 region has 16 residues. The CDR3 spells CASSRRGRQSWQPQHF. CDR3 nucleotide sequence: TGTGCCAGCAGCCGCCGGGGGAGACAGTCCTGGCAGCCCCAGCATTTT.

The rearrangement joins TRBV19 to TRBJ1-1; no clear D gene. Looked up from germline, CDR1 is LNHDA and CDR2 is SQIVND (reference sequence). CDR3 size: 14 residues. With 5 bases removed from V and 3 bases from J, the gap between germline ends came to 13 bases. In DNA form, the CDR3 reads TGTGCCAGTAGTTTCCTCATGATGCACACTGAAGCTTTCTTT. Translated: CASSFLMMHTEAFF.